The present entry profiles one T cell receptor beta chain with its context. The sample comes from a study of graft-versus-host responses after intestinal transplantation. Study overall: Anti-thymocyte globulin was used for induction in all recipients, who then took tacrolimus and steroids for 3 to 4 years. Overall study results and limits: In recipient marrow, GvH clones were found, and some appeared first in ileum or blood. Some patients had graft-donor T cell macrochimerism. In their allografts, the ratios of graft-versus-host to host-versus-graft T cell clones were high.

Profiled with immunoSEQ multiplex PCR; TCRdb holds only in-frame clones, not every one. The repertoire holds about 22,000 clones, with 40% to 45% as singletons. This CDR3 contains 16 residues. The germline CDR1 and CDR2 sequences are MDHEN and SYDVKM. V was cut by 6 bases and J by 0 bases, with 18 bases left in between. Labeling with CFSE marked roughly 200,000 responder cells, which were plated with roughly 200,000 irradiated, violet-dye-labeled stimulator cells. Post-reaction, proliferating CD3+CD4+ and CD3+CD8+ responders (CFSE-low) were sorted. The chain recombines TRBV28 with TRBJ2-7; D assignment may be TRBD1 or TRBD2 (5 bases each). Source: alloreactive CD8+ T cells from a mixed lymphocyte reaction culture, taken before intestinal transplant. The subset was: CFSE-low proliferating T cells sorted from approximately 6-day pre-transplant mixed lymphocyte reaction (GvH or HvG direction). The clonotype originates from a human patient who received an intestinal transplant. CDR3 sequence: CASSPLSRDLSYEQYF. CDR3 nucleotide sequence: TGTGCCAGCAGCCCCTTAAGCCGGGACCTCTCCTACGAGCAGTACTTC. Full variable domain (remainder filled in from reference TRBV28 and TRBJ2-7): DVKVTQSSRYLVKRTGEKVFLECVQDMDHENMFWYRQDPGLGLRLIYFSYDVKMKEKGDIPEGYSVSREKKERFSLILESASTNQTSMYLCASSPLSRDLSYEQYFGPGTRLTVT.